The following is a T cell receptor beta chain sequence with its context. The sample originates from a study of shared clonotypes between healthy human individuals. Sequencing was performed with immunoSEQ multiplex PCR; in TCRdb, only in-frame clones are kept and a portion is missing. The sample shows over a million clones, approximately 98.5% of them seen only once. The source material was naive CD4+ T cells sorted from blood. Subset here: CD45RA+ positively selected. This clonotype was sampled from a man younger than 45 in good health.

CDR3 amino acids: CASSVGESQPQHF. CDR3 nucleotides: TGCGCCAGCAGCGTCGGGGAGAGTCAGCCCCAGCATTTT. This chain links TRBV5-1 with TRBJ1-5; D ambiguous. The germline CDR1 and CDR2 sequences are SGHRS and YFSETQ. V was shortened by 4 bases and J by 6 bases, with 11 bases between the two germline ends. The CDR3 runs to 13 residues.